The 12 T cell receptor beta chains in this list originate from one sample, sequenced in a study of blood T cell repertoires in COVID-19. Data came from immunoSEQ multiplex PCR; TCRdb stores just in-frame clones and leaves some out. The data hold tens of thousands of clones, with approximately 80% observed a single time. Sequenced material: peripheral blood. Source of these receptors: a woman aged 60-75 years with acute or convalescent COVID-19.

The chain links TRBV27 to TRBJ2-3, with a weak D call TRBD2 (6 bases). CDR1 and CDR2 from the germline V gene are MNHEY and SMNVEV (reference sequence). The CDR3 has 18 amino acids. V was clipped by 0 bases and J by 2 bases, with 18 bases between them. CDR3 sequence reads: CASSLSSLRSGLTDTQYF. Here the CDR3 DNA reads TGTGCCAGCAGTTTATCGAGCCTCCGTAGCGGACTCACAGATACGCAGTATTTT.

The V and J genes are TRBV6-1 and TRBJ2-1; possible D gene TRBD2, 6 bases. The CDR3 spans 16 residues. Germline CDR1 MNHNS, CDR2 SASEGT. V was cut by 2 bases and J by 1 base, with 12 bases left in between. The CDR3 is CASSERGGGSYNEQFF. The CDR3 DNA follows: TGTGCCAGCAGTGAAAGGGGAGGAGGGTCCTACAATGAGCAGTTCTTC.

CDR3 nucleotides: TGTGCCAGTAGTATCGGGACTAGCGGGGGATACAATGAGCAGTTCTTC. Translating gives CASSIGTSGGYNEQFF. This rearrangement joins TRBV19 to TRBJ2-1, with TRBD2 matching 14 bases. This CDR3 region has 16 residues. The trim removed 3 bases at V and 4 bases at J, leaving 2 bases unmatched. The germline CDR1 and CDR2 sequences are LNHDA and SQIVND (reference sequence).

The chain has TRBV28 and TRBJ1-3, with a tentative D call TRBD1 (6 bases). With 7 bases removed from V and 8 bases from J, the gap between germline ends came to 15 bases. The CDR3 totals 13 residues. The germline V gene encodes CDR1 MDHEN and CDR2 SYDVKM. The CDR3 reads CASTGGPGDTIYF. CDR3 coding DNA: TGTGCCAGCACGGGGGGGCCCGGAGACACCATATATTTT.

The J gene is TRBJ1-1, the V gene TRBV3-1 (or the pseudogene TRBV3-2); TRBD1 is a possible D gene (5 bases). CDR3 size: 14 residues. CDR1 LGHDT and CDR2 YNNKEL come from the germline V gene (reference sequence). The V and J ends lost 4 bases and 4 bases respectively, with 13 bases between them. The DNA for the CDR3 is TGTGCCAGCAGCCCTCTACGGGGGGGCACTGAAGCTTTCTTT. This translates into CASSPLRGGTEAFF.

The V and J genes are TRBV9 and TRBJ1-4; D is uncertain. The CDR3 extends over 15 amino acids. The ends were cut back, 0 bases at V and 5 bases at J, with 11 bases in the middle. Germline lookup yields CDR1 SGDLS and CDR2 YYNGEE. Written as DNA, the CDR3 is TGTGCCAGCAGCGTAGGGTCCCAGGCAAATGAAAAACTGTTTTTT. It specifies CASSVGSQANEKLFF.

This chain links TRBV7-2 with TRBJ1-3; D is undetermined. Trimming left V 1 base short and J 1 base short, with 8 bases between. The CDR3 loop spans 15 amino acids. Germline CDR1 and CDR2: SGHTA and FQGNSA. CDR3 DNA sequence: TGTGCCAGCAGCTTAGGCGGCAAATCTGGAAACACCATATATTTT. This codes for CASSLGGKSGNTIYF.

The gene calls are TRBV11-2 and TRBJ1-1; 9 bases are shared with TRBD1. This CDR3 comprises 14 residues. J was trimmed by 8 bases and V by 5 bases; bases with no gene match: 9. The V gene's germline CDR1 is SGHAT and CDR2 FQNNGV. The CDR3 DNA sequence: TGTGCCAGCAGCCGATCATACAGGGGGCTGGAAGCTTTCTTT. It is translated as CASSRSYRGLEAFF.

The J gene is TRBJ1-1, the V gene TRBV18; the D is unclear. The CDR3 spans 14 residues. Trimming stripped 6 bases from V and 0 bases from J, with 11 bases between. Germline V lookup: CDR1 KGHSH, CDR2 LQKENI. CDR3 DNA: TGTGCCAGCTCTCTCGCTCAGGTGAACACTGAAGCTTTCTTT. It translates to CASSLAQVNTEAFF.

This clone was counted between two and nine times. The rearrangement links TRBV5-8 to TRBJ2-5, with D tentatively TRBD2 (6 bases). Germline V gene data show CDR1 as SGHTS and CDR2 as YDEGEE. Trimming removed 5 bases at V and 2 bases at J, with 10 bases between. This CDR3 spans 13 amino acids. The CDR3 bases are TGTGCCAGCAGGCCCCGGGGGCAAGAGACCCAGTACTTC. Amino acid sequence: CASRPRGQETQYF. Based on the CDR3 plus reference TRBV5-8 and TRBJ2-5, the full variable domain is EAGVTQSPTHLIKTRGQQATLRCSPISGHTSVYWYQQALGLGLQFLLWYDEGEERNRGNFPPRFSGRQFPNYSSELNVNALELEDSALYLCASRPRGQETQYFGPGTRLLVL.

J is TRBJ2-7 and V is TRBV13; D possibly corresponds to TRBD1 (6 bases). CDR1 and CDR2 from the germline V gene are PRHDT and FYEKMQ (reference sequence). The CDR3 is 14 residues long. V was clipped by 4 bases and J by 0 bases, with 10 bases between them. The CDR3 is CASSYHRDSYEQYF. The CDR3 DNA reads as TGTGCCAGCAGCTACCACAGGGACTCCTACGAGCAGTACTTC. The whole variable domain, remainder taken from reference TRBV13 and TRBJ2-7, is AAGVIQSPRHLIKEKRETATLKCYPIPRHDTVYWYQQGPGQDPQFLISFYEKMQSDKGSIPDRFSAQQFSDYHSELNMSSLELGDSALYFCASSYHRDSYEQYFGPGTRLTVT.

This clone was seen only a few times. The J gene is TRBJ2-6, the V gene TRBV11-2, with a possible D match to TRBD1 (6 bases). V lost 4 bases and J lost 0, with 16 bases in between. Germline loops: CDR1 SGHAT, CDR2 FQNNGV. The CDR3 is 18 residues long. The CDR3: CASSSGVVLLSGANVLTF. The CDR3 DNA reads TGTGCCAGCAGCTCAGGGGTAGTTCTCCTCTCTGGGGCCAACGTCCTGACTTTC.